Relative to its sample, the clone carrying this T cell receptor (beta chain) is medium-sized. Thyroid surgery was performed in patients who had received no treatment beforehand. How the authors handled the data: Construction of a distant-metastasis classifier for papillary thyroid cancer relied on CDR3 differences across clinicopathological groups. TCRdb reassembled clones from the PCR reads with MiXCR. These V and J calls originate from TCRdb's pipeline instead of the authors' own analysis. This sample has approximately 15,000 clones, with 20% to 25% found just once. This record belongs to a study of metastatic and nonmetastatic thyroid tumors. Study-wide context: A comparison of repertoires was made across blood and tumor or nodule tissue from malignant and benign thyroid patients.

Per the germline V gene, CDR1 is SGHTA and CDR2 is FQGNSA. The V end lost 5 bases, the J end lost 0 bases, and 11 bases lay between the germline ends. This CDR3 contains 14 residues. The sequenced sample consisted of adjacent normal tissue. The genes are TRBV7-2 and TRBJ2-7, with unresolved D. The clonotype comes from a female donor with papillary thyroid cancer or a benign thyroid nodule (not recorded which). Some clones in this sample may be carry-over from other donors' samples. DNA for the CDR3: TGTGCCAGCAGCCTCTCAAGGAGCTCCTACGAGCAGTACTTC. It yields the protein CASSLSRSSYEQYF. Combining the CDR3 with reference TRBV7-2 and TRBJ2-7 gives the whole variable domain GAGVSQSPSNKVTEKGKDVELRCDPISGHTALYWYRQSLGQGLEFLIYFQGNSAPDKSGLPSDRFSAERTGGSVSTLTIQRTQQEDSAVYLCASSLSRSSYEQYFGPGTRLTVT.